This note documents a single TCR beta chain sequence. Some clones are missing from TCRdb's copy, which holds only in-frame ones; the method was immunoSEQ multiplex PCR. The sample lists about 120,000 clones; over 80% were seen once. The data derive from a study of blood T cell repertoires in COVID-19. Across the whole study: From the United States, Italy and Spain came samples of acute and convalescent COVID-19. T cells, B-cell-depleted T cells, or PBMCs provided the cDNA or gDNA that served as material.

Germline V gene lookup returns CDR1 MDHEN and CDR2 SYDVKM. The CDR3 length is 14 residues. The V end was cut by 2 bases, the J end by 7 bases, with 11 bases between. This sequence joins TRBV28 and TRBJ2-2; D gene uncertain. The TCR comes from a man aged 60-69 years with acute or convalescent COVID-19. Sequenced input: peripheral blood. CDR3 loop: CASSLAGLGGELFF. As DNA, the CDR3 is TGTGCCAGCAGTTTAGCCGGGTTAGGCGGGGAGCTGTTTTTT.